This T cell receptor beta chain was sequenced during a study of blood T cell repertoires in COVID-19. The repertoire was sequenced with immunoSEQ multiplex PCR; TCRdb's copy has only in-frame clones and lacks some. The top ten hold 15% to 18% of the sample, which has around 260,000 clones, roughly 80% seen once. One Seattle source followed patients from active infection through their disease course. Germline V CDR1 and CDR2: KGHSH, LQKENI. V dropped 5 bases and J dropped 7; count of bases not matched to a gene: 6. CDR3 length: 14 residues. This clonotype was obtained from a person aged 65 to 85 with COVID-19, enrolled during active disease. The chain carries TRBV18 and TRBJ1-3; 9 positions agree with TRBD1. The sample was peripheral blood. The CDR3 sequence: CASSFGQGWNTIYF. The CDR3 DNA sequence: TGTGCCAGCTCATTCGGACAGGGGTGGAACACCATATATTTT.